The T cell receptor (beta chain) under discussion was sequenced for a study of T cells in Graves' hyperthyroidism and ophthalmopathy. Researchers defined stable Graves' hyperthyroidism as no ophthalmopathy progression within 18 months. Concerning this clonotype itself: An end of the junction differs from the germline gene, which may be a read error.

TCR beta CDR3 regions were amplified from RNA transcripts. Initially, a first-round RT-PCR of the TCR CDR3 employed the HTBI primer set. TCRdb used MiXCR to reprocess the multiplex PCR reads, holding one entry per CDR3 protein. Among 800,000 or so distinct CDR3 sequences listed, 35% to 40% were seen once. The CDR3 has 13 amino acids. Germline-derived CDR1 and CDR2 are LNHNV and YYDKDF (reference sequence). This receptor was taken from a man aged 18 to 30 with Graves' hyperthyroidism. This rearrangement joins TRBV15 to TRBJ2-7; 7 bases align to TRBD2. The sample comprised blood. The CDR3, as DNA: TGTGCCATCAGCGGGACGTCGACCTACGAGCAGTACTTC. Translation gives CAISGTSTYEQYF.